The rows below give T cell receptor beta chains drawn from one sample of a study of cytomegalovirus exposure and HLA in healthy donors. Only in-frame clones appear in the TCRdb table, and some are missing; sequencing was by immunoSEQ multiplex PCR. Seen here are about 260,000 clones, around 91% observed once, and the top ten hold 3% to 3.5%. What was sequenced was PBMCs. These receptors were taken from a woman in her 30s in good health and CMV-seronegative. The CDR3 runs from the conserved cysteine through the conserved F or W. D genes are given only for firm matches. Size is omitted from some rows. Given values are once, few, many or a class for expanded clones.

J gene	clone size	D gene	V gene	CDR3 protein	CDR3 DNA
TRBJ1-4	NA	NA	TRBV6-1	CASRRDQSTNEKLFF	TGTGCCAGCAGGCGGGATCAGTCAACTAATGAAAAACTGTTTTTT
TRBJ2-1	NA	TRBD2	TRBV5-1	CASSLGTSGRARNEQFF	TGCGCCAGCAGCCTGGGGACTAGCGGGAGGGCCCGAAATGAGCAGTTCTTC
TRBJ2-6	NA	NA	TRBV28	CASSSGSGANVLTF	TGTGCCAGCAGTTCGGGTTCTGGGGCCAACGTCCTGACTTTC
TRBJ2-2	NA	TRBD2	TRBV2	CASGWGGSGRFITGELFF	TGTGCCAGCGGTTGGGGGGGGAGCGGGAGGTTCATCACCGGGGAGCTGTTTTTT
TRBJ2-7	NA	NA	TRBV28	CASSFGAGVRKEQYF	TGTGCCAGCAGTTTCGGCGCAGGGGTAAGGAAAGAGCAGTACTTC
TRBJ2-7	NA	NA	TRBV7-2	CASSLISYEQYF	TGTGCCAGCAGCCTGATTTCCTACGAGCAGTACTTC
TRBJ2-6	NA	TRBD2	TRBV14	CASTQPGAGALKGANVLTF	TGTGCCAGCACCCAACCCGGGGCGGGAGCCCTGAAGGGGGCCAACGTCCTGACTTTC
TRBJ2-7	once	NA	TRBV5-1	CATRSSTAPYEQYF	TGCGCCACGAGGTCCTCGACAGCCCCCTACGAGCAGTACTTC
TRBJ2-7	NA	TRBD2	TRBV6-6	CASSGTSGKYEQYF	TGTGCCAGCAGCGGGACTAGCGGGAAATACGAGCAGTACTTC
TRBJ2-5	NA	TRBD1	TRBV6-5	CASSHRDRRETQYF	TGTGCCAGCAGCCACCGGGACAGAAGAGAGACCCAGTACTTC
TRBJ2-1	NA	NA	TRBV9	CASSVITASYNEQFF	TGTGCCAGCAGCGTAATCACCGCCTCCTACAATGAGCAGTTCTTC
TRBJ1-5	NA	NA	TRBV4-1	CASSQVSGKKASNQPQHF	TGCGCCAGCAGCCAAGTTTCAGGGAAAAAGGCTAGCAATCAGCCCCAGCATTTT
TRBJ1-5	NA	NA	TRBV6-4	CASRVCVRLNQPQHF	TGTGCCAGCCGCGTTTGTGTCAGGTTAAATCAGCCCCAGCATTTT
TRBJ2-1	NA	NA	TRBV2	CASNPHTSYNEQFF	TGTGCCAGCAATCCCCATACTTCCTACAATGAGCAGTTCTTC
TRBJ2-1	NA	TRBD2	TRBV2	CASSVPIASGRKNEQFF	TGTGCCAGCAGTGTCCCTATCGCTAGCGGGAGAAAGAATGAGCAGTTCTTC
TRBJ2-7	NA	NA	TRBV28	CASSTYSIGSYEQYF	TGTGCCAGCAGTACCTACTCCATTGGGAGCTACGAGCAGTACTTC
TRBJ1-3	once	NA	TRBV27	CASSYRASGNTIYF	TGTGCCAGCAGTTACAGGGCGTCTGGAAACACCATATATTTT
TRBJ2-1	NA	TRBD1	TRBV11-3	CASSFGQGYNEQFF	TGTGCCAGCAGCTTCGGACAGGGGTACAATGAGCAGTTCTTC
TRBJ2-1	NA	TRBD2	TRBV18	CASSLGYRQGGSGRNLNEQFF	TGTGCCAGCTCACTAGGGTACCGACAGGGAGGAAGCGGGAGGAACCTAAATGAGCAGTTCTTC
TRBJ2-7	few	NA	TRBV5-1	CASRRERGEQYF	TGCGCCAGCAGGAGGGAGCGAGGCGAGCAGTACTTC
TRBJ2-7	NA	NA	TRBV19	CASSPGSYEQYF	TGTGCCAGTAGTCCAGGAAGCTACGAGCAGTACTTC
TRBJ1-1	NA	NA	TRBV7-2	CASFTGHRNTEAFF	TGTGCCAGCTTTACGGGACACAGGAACACTGAAGCTTTCTTT
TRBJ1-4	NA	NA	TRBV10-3	CAISTGTPFEKLFF	TGTGCCATCAGTACCGGGACCCCTTTTGAAAAACTGTTTTTT
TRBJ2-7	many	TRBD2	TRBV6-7	CASSYGTSISEQYF	TGTGCCAGCAGTTACGGGACTAGCATCTCCGAGCAGTACTTC
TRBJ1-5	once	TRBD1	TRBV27	CASSFLTGTGGFNQPQHF	TGTGCCAGCAGTTTCTTAACCGGGACAGGGGGTTTCAATCAGCCCCAGCATTTT
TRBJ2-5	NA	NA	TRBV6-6	CASSITEFQETQYF	TGTGCCAGCTCGATTACCGAGTTCCAAGAGACCCAGTACTTC
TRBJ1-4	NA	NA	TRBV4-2	CASSQDRVGGNEKLFF	TGTGCCAGCAGCCAAGACAGGGTAGGAGGGAATGAAAAACTGTTTTTT
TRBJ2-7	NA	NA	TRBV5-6	CASSSGLRPYEQYF	TGTGCCAGCAGCTCCGGACTACGGCCCTACGAGCAGTACTTC
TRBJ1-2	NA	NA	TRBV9	CASSVDGITLFNYGYTF	TGTGCCAGCAGCGTAGACGGGATTACCCTATTTAACTATGGCTACACCTTC
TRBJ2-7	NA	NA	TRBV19	CASSLSGPSYEQYF	TGTGCCAGTAGTCTCTCAGGGCCCTCTTACGAGCAGTACTTC
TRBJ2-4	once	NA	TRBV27	CASSLSGGQNIQYF	TGTGCCAGCAGTTTATCGGGAGGACAAAACATTCAGTACTTC
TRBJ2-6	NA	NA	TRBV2	CASSGVKAQGANVLTF	TGTGCCAGCAGTGGGGTTAAAGCTCAGGGGGCCAACGTCCTGACTTTC
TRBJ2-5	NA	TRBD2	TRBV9	CASSRSGNRETQYF	TGTGCCAGCAGCCGAAGCGGGAACCGAGAGACCCAGTACTTC
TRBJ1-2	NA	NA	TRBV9	CASRDDGTNYGYTF	TGTGCCAGCAGGGATGACGGAACTAACTATGGCTACACCTTC
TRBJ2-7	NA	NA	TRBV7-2	CASSIQDNSYEQYF	TGTGCCAGCAGCATCCAGGACAATTCCTACGAGCAGTACTTC
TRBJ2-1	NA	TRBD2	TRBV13	CASSPTSGLYNEQFF	TGTGCCAGCAGCCCGACTAGCGGCCTCTACAATGAGCAGTTCTTC
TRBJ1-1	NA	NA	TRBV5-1	CASSVDSPNTEAFF	TGCGCCAGCAGCGTGGACAGCCCGAACACTGAAGCTTTCTTT
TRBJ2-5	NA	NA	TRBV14	CASSQAGLGVTQYF	TGTGCCAGCAGCCAAGCTGGTTTAGGGGTGACCCAGTACTTC
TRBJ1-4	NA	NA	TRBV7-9	CASSLPGGEKLF	TGTGCCAGCAGCCTCCCGGGGGGTGAGAAATTATTT
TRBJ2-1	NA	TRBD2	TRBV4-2	CATQPDSGSSYNEQFF	TGTGCCACCCAACCCGATAGCGGGAGTTCCTACAATGAGCAGTTCTTC
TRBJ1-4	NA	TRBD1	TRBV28	CASTGEKGAATNEKLFF	TGTGCCAGCACGGGGGAAAAGGGGGCCGCAACTAATGAAAAACTGTTTTTT
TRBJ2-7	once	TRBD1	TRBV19	CASSPGQGPNYEQYF	TGTGCCAGTAGCCCGGGACAGGGGCCTAACTACGAGCAGTACTTC
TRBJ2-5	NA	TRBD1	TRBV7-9	CASSLGTGGSGPGGETQYF	TGTGCCAGCAGCTTAGGGACAGGGGGCAGCGGGCCGGGCGGAGAGACCCAGTACTTC
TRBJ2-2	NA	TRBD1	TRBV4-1	CASSQANRGVYTGELFF	TGCGCCAGCAGCCAAGCGAACAGGGGTGTATACACCGGGGAGCTGTTTTTT
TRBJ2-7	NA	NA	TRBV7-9	CASSLGAGAGAYWEQYF	TGTGCCAGCAGCTTAGGAGCTGGGGCTGGGGCATATTGGGAGCAGTACTTC
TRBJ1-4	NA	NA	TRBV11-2	CASSQPQAPLREKLFF	TGTGCCAGCAGCCAACCACAGGCACCCCTGCGGGAAAAACTGTTTTTT
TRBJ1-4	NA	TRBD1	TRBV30	CAWSAIPDREIEKLFF	TGTGCCTGGAGTGCGATCCCGGACAGGGAGATTGAAAAACTGTTTTTT
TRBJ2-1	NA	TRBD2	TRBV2	CASSEAGGPSNEQFF	TGTGCCAGCAGTGAAGCGGGAGGGCCCTCTAATGAGCAGTTCTTC
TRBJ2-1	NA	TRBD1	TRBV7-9	CASSSTGGAYNEQFF	TGTGCCAGCAGCTCGACAGGGGGCGCCTACAATGAGCAGTTCTTC
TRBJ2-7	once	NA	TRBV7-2	CASSLTETSYEQYF	TGTGCCAGCAGCTTGACAGAAACCTCCTACGAGCAGTACTTC
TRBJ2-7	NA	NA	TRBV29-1	CSVEVGRAYEQYF	TGCAGCGTTGAAGTAGGAAGGGCCTACGAGCAGTACTTC
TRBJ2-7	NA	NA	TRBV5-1	CASSLEARGYEQYF	TGCGCCAGCAGCTTGGAGGCCAGAGGCTACGAGCAGTACTTC
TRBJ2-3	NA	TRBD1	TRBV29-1	CSVVRDRGDTQYF	TGCAGCGTTGTCCGGGACAGGGGGGATACGCAGTATTTT
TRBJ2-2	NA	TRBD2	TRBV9	CASSVLAGVNTGELFF	TGTGCCAGCAGCGTTTTAGCGGGAGTAAACACCGGGGAGCTGTTTTTT